Below, 29 T cell receptor beta chains from the same sample are listed, as sequenced in a study of regulatory T cells in long-lasting Graves disease. Time point here: newly diagnosed GD, antithyroid drugs for less than 3 months. PBMC RNA was the source of the TCR library. With iRepertoire HTBI primers and Arm-PCR of CDR3 regions, TCR beta libraries were built. TCRdb passed the multiplex PCR reads through MiXCR, listing each CDR3 protein once. The data show roughly 420,000 distinct CDR3 sequences, less than 20% seen once. These data were also filed under a second study, of T cells in Graves' hyperthyroidism and ophthalmopathy.

The source was peripheral blood mononuclear cells (PBMCs), collected at new diagnosis, from a patient treated with antithyroid drugs. The receptors originated from a woman in her 30s with Graves disease.

This clonotype was detected once. This chain uses TRBV27 with TRBJ2-7; D might be TRBD2 (5 bases). V was clipped by 3 bases and J by 2 bases, with 11 bases between them. CDR3 size: 14 residues. CDR1 is MNHEY, CDR2 SMNVEV, per germline (reference sequence). The CDR3 bases are TGTGCCAGCAGTTTTGTGGGAGTACCCTACGAGCAGTACTTC. As protein: CASSFVGVPYEQYF.

This chain joins TRBV24-1 and TRBJ2-2; maybe TRBD2 (6 bases). Deletions cut 7 bases from V and 2 bases from J, with 25 bases between. This CDR3 comprises 19 residues. Germline V CDR1 and CDR2: KGHDR, SFDVKD. The chain's CDR3 is CATSRRKGGISSNTGELFF. The CDR3 DNA reads as TGTGCCACCAGCCGACGTAAAGGAGGGATCTCGTCAAACACCGGGGAGCTGTTTTTT.

This clonotype came up many times. V gene TRBV28 combines with J gene TRBJ2-7; 8 positions agree with TRBD1. V was clipped by 3 bases and J by 4 bases; unmatched bases: 5. The CDR3 has 14 amino acids. Germline loops: CDR1 MDHEN, CDR2 SYDVKM. The CDR3 spells CASSFRDRSYEQYF. The CDR3 nucleotides are TGTGCCAGCAGTTTTCGGGACAGGTCTTACGAGCAGTACTTC.

The rearrangement joins TRBV20-1 to TRBJ2-1, with 14 bases identical to TRBD2. CDR3 length: 16 residues. After removal of 6 bases from V and 9 bases from J, the junction contained 13 bases not matched to a gene. The germline CDR1 and CDR2 sequences are DFQATT and SNEGSKA (reference sequence). The CDR3 loop reads CSAPGPTSGRGGEQFF. CDR3 in DNA: TGCAGTGCCCCCGGACCGACTAGCGGGAGGGGTGGTGAGCAGTTCTTC.

In its sample, this clonotype was seen a few times. This sequence joins TRBV19 and TRBJ2-2; 7 bases align to TRBD1. The CDR3 spans 18 residues. With V trimmed by 7 bases and J by 4 bases, 18 bases remained unmatched. Germline V lookup: CDR1 LNHDA, CDR2 SQIVND (reference sequence). The CDR3 nucleotides are TGTGCCAGTACTCTAATAGGACCTGGGACAGCCTCCACCGGGGAGCTGTTTTTT. Residues: CASTLIGPGTASTGELFF.

This chain links TRBV19 with TRBJ2-1; 7 bases fit TRBD1. V lost 3 bases and J lost 4; bases outside the gene matches: 6. The CDR3 is made up of 15 amino acids. CDR1 is LNHDA and CDR2 is SQIVND in the germline V gene (reference sequence). Written as DNA, the CDR3 is TGTGCCAGTAGTATCGACAGGGATGGGTACAATGAGCAGTTCTTC. Amino acids: CASSIDRDGYNEQFF.

Turning to this clonotype: A read error may produce the germline difference seen at one junction end. The J gene is TRBJ2-7, the V gene TRBV28; the D call may be TRBD1 or TRBD2 (5 bases each). The CDR3 runs to 13 residues. CDR1 is MDHEN, CDR2 SYDVKM, per germline. This CDR3 is CASSTGTVYKQYF. The CDR3 nucleotides read TGTGCCAGCAGCACGGGGACCGTCTACAAGCAGTACTTC.

The sample holds a few counts of this clonotype. The chain joins TRBV7-2 to TRBJ1-1, with D perhaps matching TRBD1 (5 bases). CDR1 and CDR2 from the germline V gene are SGHTA and FQGNSA. V was shortened by 5 bases and J by 4 bases, with 17 bases between the two germline ends. CDR3 size: 15 residues. The CDR3 coding sequence is TGTGCCAGCAGCCCACGGGACCGCCTGGGCACTGAAGCTTTCTTT. It encodes CASSPRDRLGTEAFF.

This clonotype was counted many times. The chain couples TRBV20-1 to TRBJ1-1; 7 nucleotides match TRBD1. Trimming removed 2 bases from V and 1 base from J; junction bases left unmatched: 1. CDR3 length: 13 amino acids. CDR1 and CDR2 (germline): DFQATT, SNEGSKA (reference sequence). The CDR3 protein is CSARQGENTEAFF. The CDR3, as DNA: TGCAGTGCTAGACAGGGGGAGAACACTGAAGCTTTCTTT.

This clonotype was observed at least ten times. J is TRBJ1-1 and V is TRBV28; D uncertain. The V gene lost 5 bases and the J gene lost 5 bases, with 12 bases spanning the gap. Looked up from germline, CDR1 is MDHEN and CDR2 is SYDVKM. There are 13 residues in the CDR3. CDR3 region: CASSPPAGTEAFF. Here the CDR3 DNA reads TGTGCCAGCAGTCCCCCTGCCGGTACTGAAGCTTTCTTT.

This clonotype was seen only a few times. The V call is TRBV9, the J call TRBJ2-2; 8 bases match TRBD2. CDR1 is SGDLS and CDR2 is YYNGEE in the germline V gene. The CDR3 runs 16 residues. V shed 3 bases and J 4 bases; nucleotides not matched to a gene: 8. The chain's CDR3 is CASSGREGPFTGELFF. CDR3 in DNA: TGTGCCAGCAGCGGACGGGAGGGCCCCTTCACCGGGGAGCTGTTTTTT.

The chain is built from TRBV6-2 or TRBV6-3 and TRBJ2-1; D unresolved. TRBJ2-3 matches the DNA end more closely, so the J call is doubtful. From germline, CDR1 is MNHEY and CDR2 SVGEGT. CDR3 length: 11 residues. CDR3 amino acids: CASSNQDTQYF. The CDR3 DNA reads TGTGCCAGCAGTAATCAAGATACGCAGTATTTT.

V usage is TRBV19 and J usage is TRBJ2-1; the match to TRBD2 covers 8 bases. Germline assignment: CDR1 LNHDA and CDR2 SQIVND (reference sequence). The CDR3 covers 15 residues. The ends lost 8 bases at V and 7 bases at J; junction bases unmatched: 13. The DNA for the CDR3 is TGTGCCAGTGGCCAGTCTAGCGGGTGGGGGAATGAGCAGTTCTTC. It specifies CASGQSSGWGNEQFF.

This clonotype was counted at least ten times. V and J are TRBV28 and TRBJ2-7, with D possibly TRBD1 on 6 matching bases. Germline V CDR1 and CDR2: MDHEN, SYDVKM. This CDR3 comprises 15 residues. Trimming shortened V by 6 bases and J by 5 bases, and 20 bases separated the two germline ends. The CDR3 reads CASRDDRDTADEQYF. The CDR3 nucleotides are TGTGCCAGCAGGGACGACCGGGACACTGCCGACGAGCAGTACTTC.

The rearrangement uses TRBV9 and TRBJ2-1; the match to TRBD1 covers 8 bases. Germline CDR1 is SGDLS and CDR2 is YYNGEE. V gave up 2 bases and J gave up 5 bases; unmatched junction bases: 9. The CDR3 covers 16 residues. The CDR3 region has the DNA TGTGCCAGCAGCGTGGGGATGGGACAGGAAAACAATGAGCAGTTCTTC. Translating gives CASSVGMGQENNEQFF.

Ten or more counts support this clonotype. The chain links TRBV27 to TRBJ1-2, with 7 bases lining up with TRBD1. The V segment lost 5 bases and the J segment 8 bases; nucleotides outside the gene matches: 14. This CDR3 is 15 amino acids long. Germline CDR1 is MNHEY and CDR2 is SMNVEV (reference sequence). CDR3 nucleotide sequence: TGTGCCAGCAGTCTAGCGGCACAGGGGCTTGGAGGCTACACCTTC. It translates to CASSLAAQGLGGYTF.

This clonotype was detected many times. The CDR3 coding sequence is TGTGCCAGCAGTTTTCACGAGGGTGCCACTGAAGCTTTCTTT. As protein: CASSFHEGATEAFF. V is TRBV27 and J is TRBJ1-1; D not resolved. CDR1 is MNHEY and CDR2 is SMNVEV in the germline V gene (reference sequence). The CDR3 covers 14 residues. The V end was cut by 3 bases, the J end by 4 bases, with 12 bases between.

The V call is TRBV24-1, the J call TRBJ2-3; D is perhaps TRBD2 (5 bases). The V gene lost 5 bases and the J gene lost 0 bases, with 11 bases spanning the gap. Germline CDR1 is KGHDR and CDR2 is SFDVKD. The CDR3 has 15 residues. Written as DNA, the CDR3 is TGTGCCACCAGTGGGAGCGGCACTAGCACAGATACGCAGTATTTT. Protein product: CATSGSGTSTDTQYF.

Comments on this clonotype: This could be a read error, since a much larger clone is one nucleotide away. The CDR3 here is CASREDRGTSTKAFF. As DNA, the CDR3 is TGTGCCAGCAGGGAGGACCGAGGGACCTCCACTAAAGCTTTCTTT. The chain carries TRBV6-2 or TRBV6-3 and TRBJ1-1, with a possible D match to TRBD1 (5 bases). The germline CDR1 and CDR2 sequences are MNHEY and SVGEGT. The CDR3 is made up of 15 amino acids.

This CDR3 is CASSLVHSTEAFF. The CDR3 nucleotides read TGTGCCAGCAGCTTAGTGCACTCCACTGAAGCTTTCTTT. This sequence joins TRBV11-2 and TRBJ1-1, with D hard to call. The CDR3 consists of 13 residues. V shed 1 base and J shed 4 bases, with 7 bases lying between them. Germline assignment: CDR1 SGHAT and CDR2 FQNNGV.

This clonotype was counted at least ten times. This sequence joins TRBV11-1 and TRBJ1-5; D is possibly TRBD1 (5 bases). Trimming took off 1 base at V and 7 bases at J, with 20 bases between the two ends. This CDR3 has 17 amino acids. Germline CDR1 is SGHAT and CDR2 is FQDESV (reference sequence). The CDR3 DNA reads as TGTGCCAGCAGCTTAGTGGTTGCCAGGGACGTGCGGCAGCCCCAGCATTTT. Translating gives CASSLVVARDVRQPQHF.

The rearrangement joins TRBV3-2 to TRBJ2-1; the table's D call, TRBD2, has no DNA check behind it. TRBV3-2 is described as a pseudogene. The CDR3 has 18 amino acids. The CDR3 reads CASSPRLAGGRLDNEQFF. The CDR3 nucleotides are TGTGCCAGCAGCCCCCGACTAGCGGGAGGCCGCCTCGACAATGAGCAGTTCTTC.

The gene calls are TRBV5-1 and TRBJ1-1; 10 positions match TRBD1. Trimming at V came to 3 bases and at J to 7 bases, leaving 12 bases not matched to a gene. Germline lookup yields CDR1 SGHRS and CDR2 YFSETQ. The CDR3 totals 16 residues. The CDR3 is CASSWGDRGFRDEAFF. CDR3 nucleotides: TGCGCCAGCAGCTGGGGGGACAGGGGTTTCAGAGATGAAGCTTTCTTT.

This clonotype was seen ten or more times. J is TRBJ2-1 and V is TRBV28; D is ambiguous. V was shortened by 2 bases and J by 8 bases, with 7 bases between the two germline ends. The CDR3 loop spans 12 amino acids. CDR1 is MDHEN, CDR2 SYDVKM, per germline. CDR3 DNA: TGTGCCAGCAGTTTAGGACGTGATGAGCAGTTCTTC. Protein product: CASSLGRDEQFF.

This clonotype was detected many times. This sequence joins TRBV20-1 and TRBJ1-1; TRBD1 might be the D (6 bases). V was cut by 1 base and J by 3 bases, with 18 bases left in between. The CDR3 is made up of 16 amino acids. The germline gives CDR1 DFQATT, CDR2 SNEGSKA (reference sequence). CDR3: CSARVGTPPHDTEAFF. The CDR3 coding sequence is TGCAGTGCTAGAGTTGGGACACCCCCACACGACACTGAAGCTTTCTTT.

Only a few counts were recorded for this clonotype. The V and J genes are TRBV6-2 or TRBV6-3 and TRBJ1-5; no reliable D call. Germline CDR1 and CDR2: MNHEY and SVGEGT. Trimming took off 6 bases at V and 5 bases at J, with 14 bases between the two ends. The CDR3 sequence is 14 residues long. The CDR3 sequence is CASSPDGIYQPQHF. As DNA, the CDR3 is TGTGCCAGCAGCCCCGACGGAATATATCAGCCCCAGCATTTT.

This clonotype was detected ten times or more. The chain has TRBV3-1 and TRBJ1-2; the D is unclear. The V end was cut by 4 bases, the J end by 2 bases, with 5 bases between. This CDR3 has 12 amino acids. Germline CDR1 and CDR2: LGHDT and YNNKEL (reference sequence). The CDR3 DNA sequence: TGTGCCAGCAGCCGCGGAAACTATGGCTACACCTTC. Its translation: CASSRGNYGYTF.

In its sample, this clonotype was seen a few times. One base away lies a much larger clone, so this may be a sequencing read error. This chain uses TRBV7-2 with TRBJ1-1; D is ambiguous. Germline V CDR1 and CDR2: SGHTA, FQGNSA. The CDR3 totals 12 residues. Trimming left V 6 bases short and J 10 bases short, with 15 bases between. This CDR3 reads CASSPTSRGAFF. Written as DNA, the CDR3 is TGTGCCAGCAGTCCGACATCTCGGGGAGCTTTCTTT.

The chain uses TRBV4-1 and TRBJ2-5; no reliable D call. The length of the CDR3 is 13 residues. V dropped 4 bases and J dropped 0 bases, with 6 bases sitting between them. In germline, CDR1 is MGHRA, CDR2 YSYEKL. The DNA for the CDR3 is TGCGCCAGCAGCCTGTGGAACCAAGAGACCCAGTACTTC. Amino acids: CASSLWNQETQYF.